These T cell receptor beta chains were read from a single sample in a study of sequential checkpoint blockade in melanoma. Clones were read by immunoSEQ multiplex PCR, and TCRdb kept only the in-frame ones, dropping some. The data show a few thousand clones, with roughly 24% seen just once and roughly an eighth held by the top ten. The starting material was tumor tissue (inferred from file names), obtained from a patient given nivolumab and ipilimumab in sequence. These receptors were obtained from a human donor with melanoma. The CDR3 runs from the conserved cysteine through the conserved F or W. The D gene is left open where the match is weak. A row's size may be missing; if present it is once, few, many or a size class.

d_call j_call clone_size v_call cdr3_aa
TRBD1 TRBJ1-2 few TRBV15 CATSREKGANGYTF
NA TRBJ1-6 many TRBV11-3 CASRTGGPNSPLHF
NA TRBJ2-3 NA TRBV23-1 CASSFTGTDTQYF
NA TRBJ1-1 medium-sized TRBV11-3 CASSPTTPGNTEAFF
NA TRBJ2-7 NA TRBV5-1 CASSLLSSKTYEQYF
NA TRBJ1-1 NA TRBV19 CATRRLDSGETEAFF
NA TRBJ2-3 many TRBV11-3 CASSPGPASTDTQYF
NA TRBJ2-3 NA TRBV6-8 CASSYSTVTDTQYF
TRBD1 TRBJ1-6 few TRBV28 CASSGPGQGGSPLHF
NA TRBJ2-2 NA TRBV18 CASSPYRPVRSGTGELFF
NA TRBJ1-6 NA TRBV6-8 CASSQGTVSSYNSPLHF
TRBD1 TRBJ2-1 many TRBV7-1 CASSTGVRTGAYNEQFF
TRBD1 TRBJ1-1 NA TRBV5-1 CASSTETGAGTEAFF
TRBD2 TRBJ2-3 many TRBV11-3 CASSSGTSGPTDTQYF
NA TRBJ2-7 NA TRBV9 CASSPFSGTGHEQYF